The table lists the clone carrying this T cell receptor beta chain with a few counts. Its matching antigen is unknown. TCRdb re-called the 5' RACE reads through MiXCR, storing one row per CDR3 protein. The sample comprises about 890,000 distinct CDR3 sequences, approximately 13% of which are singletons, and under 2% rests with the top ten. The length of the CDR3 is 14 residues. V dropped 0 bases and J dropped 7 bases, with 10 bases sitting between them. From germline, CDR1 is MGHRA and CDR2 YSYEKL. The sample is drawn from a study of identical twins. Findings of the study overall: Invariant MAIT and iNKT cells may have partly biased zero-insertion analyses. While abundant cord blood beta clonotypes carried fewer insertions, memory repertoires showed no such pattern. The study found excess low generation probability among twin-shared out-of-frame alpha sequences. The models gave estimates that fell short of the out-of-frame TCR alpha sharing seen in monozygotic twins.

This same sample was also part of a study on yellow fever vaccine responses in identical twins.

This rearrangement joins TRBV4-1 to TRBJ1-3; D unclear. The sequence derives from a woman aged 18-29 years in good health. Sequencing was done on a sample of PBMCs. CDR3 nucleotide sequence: TGCGCCAGCAGCCAAGAAGAGGGTGTCAACACCATATATTTT. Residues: CASSQEEGVNTIYF.